This TCR beta chain was identified during a study of T cell responses to AZD1222 COVID-19 vaccine. The study, taken as a whole, reports: The study found Spike-specific TCR breadth and depth rose after two AZD1222 doses. Targets within unmutated variant regions were reportedly found for nearly half of spike-specific TCRs. Every sample of the repertoires postdated the peak T cell response.

To note about this clone: What it recognizes is unknown.

Sequencing used immunoSEQ multiplex PCR; TCRdb keeps in-frame clones, though not all of them. The sample includes 130,000 or so clones, approximately 93% of them seen just once. The V gene lost 4 bases and the J gene lost 2 bases, with 11 bases spanning the gap. This CDR3 comprises 14 residues. CDR1 MNHEY and CDR2 SVGAGI come from the germline V gene. The sample consisted of peripheral blood, taken on day 0 of MenACWY control vaccination. The source of this sequence is an adult in good health. V usage is TRBV6-5 and J usage is TRBJ1-1, with D unresolved. CDR3 in amino acids: CASSSPGFNTEAFF. The CDR3 DNA reads TGTGCCAGCAGTTCCCCAGGATTTAACACTGAAGCTTTCTTT.